The 7 T cell receptor beta chains given below trace back to one sample, sequenced in a study of PD-1 blockade in classical Hodgkin lymphoma. The data were produced by immunoSEQ multiplex PCR, yet TCRdb's version contains in-frame clones alone and is incomplete. The repertoire has just over 60,000 clones, more than 70% of them found once; the top ten carry under 15%. Relapse after autologous stem cell transplantation occurred in every patient, and brentuximab vedotin exposure varied. The sample was peripheral blood mononuclear cells (PBMCs), taken at baseline. The receptors come from a human donor with classical Hodgkin lymphoma.

The chain recombines TRBV7-2 with TRBJ1-1; D unresolved. From germline, CDR1 is SGHTA and CDR2 FQGNSA. This CDR3 has 16 residues. V was shortened by 5 bases and J by 0 bases, with 16 bases between the two germline ends. The CDR3 sequence is CASSDLSRFLNTEAFF. In nucleotides, the CDR3 is TGTGCCAGCAGCGATCTTAGTAGGTTTCTGAACACTGAAGCTTTCTTT.

The V and J genes are TRBV19 and TRBJ2-2, with a weak D call TRBD1 (6 bases). With 5 bases removed from V and 4 bases from J, the gap between germline ends came to 14 bases. The CDR3 spans 15 residues. The germline gives CDR1 LNHDA, CDR2 SQIVND (reference sequence). CDR3 DNA: TGTGCCAGTAGTGTCGGGACACGGGGCACCGGGGAGCTGTTTTTT. Protein: CASSVGTRGTGELFF.

The J gene is TRBJ2-2, the V gene TRBV27; D possibly corresponds to TRBD1 (5 bases). The CDR3 totals 14 residues. V lost 7 bases, J lost 2 bases, and 11 bases lay in between. CDR1 MNHEY and CDR2 SMNVEV come from the germline V gene (reference sequence). CDR3 amino acids: CASTPDRNTGELFF. In DNA, the CDR3 is TGTGCCAGCACCCCCGACAGAAACACCGGGGAGCTGTTTTTT.

The chain couples TRBV30 to TRBJ1-5; no definite D call. Germline V gene data show CDR1 as GTSNPN and CDR2 as SVGIG (reference sequence). Trimming stripped 0 bases from V and 1 base from J, with 10 bases between. The CDR3 has 15 amino acids. In DNA form, the CDR3 reads TGTGCCTGGAGTGTAGGTTCTGGGAGCAATCAGCCCCAGCATTTT. Translating it yields CAWSVGSGSNQPQHF.

This sequence joins TRBV25-1 and TRBJ1-1, with a tentative D call TRBD1 (6 bases). Germline CDR1 reads MGHDK; CDR2 reads SYGVNS. CDR3 size: 15 residues. V lost 1 base, J lost 7 bases, and 16 bases lay in between. CDR3 sequence: CASSEFGGGGGEAFF. Written as DNA, the CDR3 is TGTGCCAGCAGTGAATTCGGTGGGGGGGGCGGTGAAGCTTTCTTT.

V usage is TRBV18 and J usage is TRBJ1-1; D may be TRBD1 (5 bases). Germline CDR1 KGHSH, CDR2 LQKENI. This CDR3 is built from 15 residues. Trimming removed 3 bases from V and 4 bases from J, with 15 bases in between. As DNA, the CDR3 is TGTGCCAGCTCACCGGCCCCAACAGGTTCCACTGAAGCTTTCTTT. Translation gives CASSPAPTGSTEAFF.

The chain recombines TRBV19 with TRBJ2-7; D remains ambiguous. Germline V gene data show CDR1 as LNHDA and CDR2 as SQIVND (reference sequence). This CDR3 has 14 residues. V was pared by 0 bases and J by 1 base, with 7 bases between. The CDR3 DNA reads TGTGCCAGTAGTATAGATCTTGAATCCTACGAGCAGTACTTC. Its protein product is CASSIDLESYEQYF.